This passage covers 8 T cell receptor beta chains from one sample sequenced in a study of long-term antiretroviral therapy in people with HIV. The libraries were made with immunoSEQ v3.0 at survey level. Sequenced by immunoSEQ multiplex PCR; TCRdb stores in-frame clones only, minus some. The sample lists fewer than 20,000 clones, around 94% occurring once. Here the sequenced sample was unsorted PBMCs, taken 6 to 6.5 years after starting antiretroviral therapy. The receptors come from a woman aged 45-60 years with HIV.

V gene TRBV28 combines with J gene TRBJ2-7, with 11 bases matching TRBD1. This CDR3 comprises 14 residues. Germline V gene sequence: CDR1 MDHEN, CDR2 SYDVKM. V trimming: 5 bases; J trimming: 1 base; junction bases outside the gene matches: 1. DNA for the CDR3: TGTGCCAGCAGTGGGACAGGGGGATCCTACGAGCAGTACTTC. Protein product: CASSGTGGSYEQYF.

The V call is TRBV4-3, the J call TRBJ2-7, with D hard to call. This CDR3 is 13 amino acids long. Germline V gives CDR1 LGHNA, CDR2 YSLEER. With 1 base removed from V and 4 bases from J, the gap between germline ends came to 8 bases. DNA for the CDR3: TGCGCCAGCAGCCAAGTGGGTGGATACGAGCAGTACTTC. Its protein product is CASSQVGGYEQYF.

The chain is built from TRBV28 and TRBJ2-7; tentative D call: TRBD2 (5 bases). Germline CDR1 and CDR2: MDHEN and SYDVKM. V gave up 5 bases and J gave up 2 bases, with 16 bases separating them. CDR3 size: 15 residues. In nucleotides, the CDR3 is TGTGCCAGCAGTCCCAGTGGGAGTAAAGCCTACGAGCAGTACTTC. Amino acids: CASSPSGSKAYEQYF.

V is TRBV20-1 and J is TRBJ2-5; D not resolved. V lost 6 bases and J 6 bases, leaving 11 bases between the germline ends. This CDR3 contains 11 residues. CDR1 and CDR2 (germline): DFQATT, SNEGSKA (reference sequence). Here the CDR3 reads CSAPIGQTQYF. CDR3 DNA sequence: TGCAGTGCCCCAATCGGACAGACCCAGTACTTC.

This chain links TRBV7-2 with TRBJ2-2; TRBD1 agrees at 7 bases. This CDR3 contains 16 residues. CDR1 is SGHTA, CDR2 FQGNSA, per germline. V was clipped by 5 bases and J by 4 bases; unmatched bases: 10. For the CDR3, the DNA is TGTGCCAGCAGCACTCGCCAACAGGGGAGCACCGGGGAGCTGTTTTTT. It translates to CASSTRQQGSTGELFF.

The gene calls are TRBV19 and TRBJ2-1; 7 nucleotides line up with TRBD2. CDR1 and CDR2 from the germline V gene are LNHDA and SQIVND (reference sequence). V dropped 1 base and J dropped 6; count of bases not matched to a gene: 6. This CDR3 contains 15 residues. The CDR3 region has the DNA TGTGCCAGTAGTATAGGCGGGAGTTATTCCAATGAGCAGTTCTTC. This sequence encodes CASSIGGSYSNEQFF.

DNA for the CDR3: TGTGCCAGCAGCTTAGCCGGGACGCTAGCGGGAGATACCTACGAGCAGTACTTC. Encoded protein: CASSLAGTLAGDTYEQYF. V usage is TRBV7-9 and J usage is TRBJ2-7; TRBD2 aligns across 10 bases. Losses at the gene ends were 0 bases for V and 2 bases for J; bases not matched to a gene: 10. Germline-derived CDR1 and CDR2 are SEHNR and FQNEAQ (reference sequence). The CDR3 covers 18 residues.

The chain employs TRBV11-2 and TRBJ2-5; no clear D gene. Germline lookup yields CDR1 SGHAT and CDR2 FQNNGV. The V end lost 1 base, the J end lost 5 bases, and 5 bases lay between the germline ends. There are 12 residues in the CDR3. This CDR3 is CASSLGEETQYF. CDR3 coding DNA: TGTGCCAGCAGCTTAGGCGAGGAGACCCAGTACTTC.